This T cell receptor beta chain was recovered during a study of PD-1 blockade in classical Hodgkin lymphoma. In its sample, this clone was seen once. Sequencing used immunoSEQ multiplex PCR; TCRdb keeps in-frame clones, though not all of them. The table records tens of thousands of clones, 83% of them present only once. Brentuximab vedotin exposure varied, and every patient relapsed after autologous stem cell transplantation. The material was peripheral blood mononuclear cells (PBMCs), obtained before the second cycle of nivolumab. The clonotype was recovered from a human donor with classical Hodgkin lymphoma.

The DNA of the CDR3 is TGTGCCAGCAGCTACCCCCACGGAGCTAACTATGGCTACACCTTC. It is translated as CASSYPHGANYGYTF. The chain joins TRBV13 to TRBJ1-2; D remains ambiguous. V was cut by 4 bases and J by 0 bases, with 12 bases left in between. This CDR3 is 15 amino acids long. In germline, CDR1 is PRHDT, CDR2 FYEKMQ (reference sequence). The full variable domain, its missing parts supplied by reference TRBV13 and TRBJ1-2, is AAGVIQSPRHLIKEKRETATLKCYPIPRHDTVYWYQQGPGQDPQFLISFYEKMQSDKGSIPDRFSAQQFSDYHSELNMSSLELGDSALYFCASSYPHGANYGYTFGSGTRLTVV.